Listed here are 28 T cell receptor beta chains from one sample, sequenced in a study of CXCR3-negative and CXCR3-positive naive CD8 T cells (dated by TCRdb to about 2019). These reads were obtained on a NextSeq 550. The Human TCR Profiling Kit (MiLaboratory) was used to make UMI-labeled 5' RACE TRB cDNA libraries. Through TCRdb reprocessing, the reads give one entry per CDR3 protein sequence; DNA is omitted. The sample table gives around 81,000 distinct CDR3 sequences. The ten largest clones capture roughly 1.5% of the sample. Sequencing was carried out using naive CXCR3- CD8+ T cells from blood. The cell subset or site label, as the study defines it: CD45RO-CCR7+CD27+CD95- naive CD8+ T cells lacking CXCR3 (TNR3-). These TCRs come from a human donor in good health. Some clones in this sample may be carry-over from other donors' samples.

This chain uses TRBV29-1 with TRBJ2-3; TCRdb's assignment of TRBD1 cannot be checked, as there is no DNA. The CDR3 consists of 12 residues. Germline CDR1 SQVTM, CDR2 ANQGSEA. This CDR3 reads CSVKQGTDTQYF.

V is TRBV13 and J is TRBJ2-7; with no DNA, the TCRdb D assignment of TRBD1 cannot be verified. The CDR3 covers 15 residues. Per germline, CDR1 PRHDT and CDR2 FYEKMQ (reference sequence). CDR3 in amino acids: CASSLAGGGSYEQYF.

The V gene is TRBV6-2 or TRBV6-3, the J gene TRBJ2-6; no DNA is available, so the TRBD1 call from TCRdb remains unchecked. Germline assignment: CDR1 MNHEY and CDR2 SVGEGT. CDR3 length equals 15 residues. The CDR3 protein is CAGQGVSGGANVLTF.

V usage is TRBV28 and J usage is TRBJ2-3; TCRdb lists TRBD1, though no DNA is available to test this call. The germline CDR1 and CDR2 sequences are MDHEN and SYDVKM. The CDR3 has 14 amino acids. The CDR3: CASSSDRSTDTQYF.

The chain links TRBV6-6 to TRBJ2-7; no DNA is available, so the TRBD1 call from TCRdb remains unchecked. Germline CDR1 MNHNY, CDR2 SVGAGI (reference sequence). The CDR3 totals 14 residues. This CDR3 reads CASSYPGQGYEQYF.

The CDR3 is CSVVGRGANTGELFF. This chain joins TRBV29-1 and TRBJ2-2. CDR3 length: 15 residues. CDR1 is SQVTM and CDR2 is ANQGSEA in the germline V gene.

CDR3 region: CASNPGQGNYEQYF. The chain carries TRBV6-6 and TRBJ2-7; TCRdb gives TRBD1 as the D gene, but with no DNA this cannot be confirmed. The CDR3 is 14 residues long. Germline V gene lookup returns CDR1 MNHNY and CDR2 SVGAGI (reference sequence).

This rearrangement joins TRBV7-2 to TRBJ2-5. This CDR3 contains 11 residues. CDR1 and CDR2 (germline): SGHTA, FQGNSA. The CDR3 here is CASGPQETQYF.

The CDR3 is CATSDPRGGQEAFF. J is TRBJ1-1 and V is TRBV24-1. This CDR3 is built from 14 residues. Germline V gene sequence: CDR1 KGHDR, CDR2 SFDVKD.

The chain joins TRBV7-9 to TRBJ2-7; TCRdb outputs TRBD2, but without DNA this stays unchecked. Germline V lookup: CDR1 SEHNR, CDR2 FQNEAQ (reference sequence). The CDR3 runs to 16 residues. Here the CDR3 reads CASSFPFVAGAYEQYF.

The gene calls are TRBV13 and TRBJ2-1. In germline, CDR1 is PRHDT, CDR2 FYEKMQ (reference sequence). The CDR3 runs to 15 residues. The CDR3: CASSLGLAETNEQFF.

The chain carries TRBV28 and TRBJ2-1; TCRdb designates TRBD1, a call that cannot be tested without DNA. In germline, CDR1 is MDHEN, CDR2 SYDVKM. This CDR3 contains 13 residues. The CDR3 sequence: CASSFLGGLEQFF.

The chain employs TRBV28 and TRBJ1-6; lacking DNA, the TRBD1 call made by TCRdb goes unchecked. The length of the CDR3 is 17 residues. Germline V gene data show CDR1 as MDHEN and CDR2 as SYDVKM. Here the CDR3 reads CASSLISEGAFNSPLHF.

The V gene is TRBV7-9, the J gene TRBJ1-1; TCRdb indicates TRBD1, and absent DNA this call remains unverified. This CDR3 has 15 residues. The germline V gene has CDR1 SEHNR and CDR2 FQNEAQ (reference sequence). This CDR3 reads CASSVVGPQGTEAFF.

The genes are TRBV4-3 and TRBJ1-1. The CDR3 runs to 15 residues. In germline, CDR1 is LGHNA, CDR2 YSLEER. CDR3 loop: CASSQDSGGNTEAFF.

The V and J genes are TRBV9 and TRBJ2-1; TCRdb calls TRBD1, which cannot be checked without DNA. This CDR3 contains 16 residues. Per germline, CDR1 SGDLS and CDR2 YYNGEE. CDR3 sequence: CASSVEGGVPYNEQFF.

V gene TRBV4-1 combines with J gene TRBJ2-3; the D gene TCRdb calls, TRBD2, cannot be checked with no DNA. CDR1 MGHRA and CDR2 YSYEKL come from the germline V gene. The CDR3 has 18 residues. The CDR3 loop is CASSPYPTTGGNTDTQYF.

The V call is TRBV20-1, the J call TRBJ2-1; TCRdb outputs TRBD2, but without DNA this stays unchecked. Per germline, CDR1 DFQATT and CDR2 SNEGSKA (reference sequence). The CDR3 has 17 residues. The CDR3 protein is CSARDKGLAGGLYEQFF.

The genes are TRBV27 and TRBJ2-1; TCRdb names TRBD1, which stays unverified in the absence of DNA. CDR3 length equals 15 residues. The germline V gene has CDR1 MNHEY and CDR2 SMNVEV (reference sequence). The CDR3 here is CASSSPGTQYNEQFF.

The chain joins TRBV6-5 to TRBJ2-5; the TRBD1 assignment by TCRdb is unverifiable without DNA. Looked up from germline, CDR1 is MNHEY and CDR2 is SVGAGI. The CDR3 loop spans 15 amino acids. CDR3 in amino acids: CASSYRGQGWETQYF.

The chain joins TRBV28 to TRBJ2-5; the D gene TCRdb calls, TRBD2, cannot be checked with no DNA. In germline, CDR1 is MDHEN, CDR2 SYDVKM. The CDR3 runs to 15 residues. CDR3 region: CASSLSAGVQETQYF.

The genes are TRBV7-6 and TRBJ2-6; TCRdb indicates TRBD2, and absent DNA this call remains unverified. This CDR3 is built from 18 residues. The germline V gene encodes CDR1 SGHVS and CDR2 FNYEAQ. The CDR3: CASSSTSVMNSGANVLTF.

The CDR3 spells CASSQVAGDGANVLTF. V and J are TRBV4-2 and TRBJ2-6; TCRdb lists TRBD2, though no DNA is available to test this call. Germline V gene lookup returns CDR1 LGHNA and CDR2 YNFKEQ. This CDR3 has 16 residues.

This chain uses TRBV7-9 with TRBJ2-1; TCRdb indicates TRBD1, and absent DNA this call remains unverified. Germline loops: CDR1 SEHNR, CDR2 FQNEAQ (reference sequence). This CDR3 spans 17 amino acids. The CDR3 reads CASSITGTGFSYNEQFF.

The chain links TRBV12-3 or TRBV12-4 to TRBJ2-2; no DNA is available, so the TRBD1 call from TCRdb remains unchecked. CDR3 length equals 16 residues. The CDR3 protein is CASSLGQGSATGELFF.

The rearrangement uses TRBV28 and TRBJ2-5. Germline V CDR1 and CDR2: MDHEN, SYDVKM. The CDR3 sequence is 14 residues long. The chain's CDR3 is CASRPRGTEETQYF.

The genes are TRBV28 and TRBJ2-3; TCRdb outputs TRBD2, but without DNA this stays unchecked. Looked up from germline, CDR1 is MDHEN and CDR2 is SYDVKM. This CDR3 is 13 amino acids long. The CDR3 spells CASSFLAGDTQYF.

The chain has TRBV2 and TRBJ2-7. CDR3 length: 12 amino acids. The germline CDR1 and CDR2 sequences are SNHLY and FYNNEI. The CDR3 sequence is CASSQTYYEQYF.